This is a list of T cell receptor beta chains from one sample in a study of shared clonotypes between healthy human individuals. Repertoires were generated with immunoSEQ multiplex PCR, while TCRdb's copy carries only in-frame clones and drops some. The sample shows 490,000 or so clones, around 78% of them seen only once. The material sequenced was PBMCs. The receptors derive from a woman aged 40 to 50 in good health. Some clones in this sample may be carry-over from other donors' samples. Both conserved end residues are part of each CDR3. The D gene is left open where the match is weak. Clone size is stated in some rows and not others, as once, few, many or a class when expanded.

j_call	clone_size	v_call	d_call	cdr3_length	cdr3_aa	cdr3_nt
TRBJ2-5	few	TRBV5-4	TRBD2	16	CASSWTSGRAVETQYF	TGTGCCAGCAGCTGGACTAGCGGGAGGGCCGTAGAGACCCAGTACTTC
TRBJ2-3	-	TRBV7-8	-	15	CASSLAGGKTDTQYF	TGTGCCAGCAGCTTAGCAGGGGGAAAAACAGATACGCAGTATTTT
TRBJ2-2	few	TRBV25-1	-	12	CASSDLPGELFF	TGTGCCAGCAGTGACCTCCCCGGGGAGCTGTTTTTT
TRBJ2-1	-	TRBV7-9	-	12	CASSQVGEEQFF	TGTGCCAGCAGCCAAGTGGGGGAAGAGCAGTTCTTC
TRBJ2-1	-	TRBV2	TRBD2	18	CASSETPLAGVSYNEQFF	TGTGCCAGCAGTGAAACTCCCCTTGCGGGGGTCTCCTACAATGAGCAGTTCTTC
TRBJ2-7	-	TRBV7-8	-	13	CASSLALGWEQYF	TGTGCCAGCAGCTTAGCGCTTGGGTGGGAGCAGTACTTC
TRBJ2-7	-	TRBV4-2	-	13	CASSTSRSYEQYF	TGTGCCAGCAGCACCTCGCGCTCCTACGAGCAGTACTTC
TRBJ2-7	once	TRBV18	-	14	CASSPSRGSYEQYF	TGTGCCAGCTCACCGTCCAGGGGCTCCTACGAGCAGTACTTC
TRBJ2-2	-	TRBV6-8	-	13	CASSGTNTGELFF	TGTGCCAGCAGCGGGACCAACACCGGGGAGCTGTTTTTT
TRBJ1-5	-	TRBV28	-	15	CASSRLSGENQPQHF	TGTGCCAGCAGTCGTCTTTCAGGGGAAAATCAGCCCCAGCATTTT
TRBJ2-5	-	TRBV5-1	-	13	CASSARWQETQYF	TGCGCCAGCAGCGCGAGGTGGCAAGAGACCCAGTACTTC
TRBJ1-4	-	TRBV2	-	14	CASSDKRANEKLFF	TGTGCCAGCAGTGATAAACGAGCTAATGAAAAACTGTTTTTT
TRBJ1-2	-	TRBV7-9	-	13	CASSHGRGYGYTF	TGCGCCAGCAGCCATGGCAGGGGATATGGCTACACCTTC
TRBJ2-3	-	TRBV5-1	-	17	CASSLVRGRGLTDTQYF	TGCGCCAGCAGCTTGGTTCGCGGCAGGGGACTAACAGATACGCAGTATTTT
TRBJ2-7	-	TRBV7-2	-	16	CASSLWGTGLSYEQYF	TGTGCCAGCAGCCTGTGGGGGACGGGTCTATCCTACGAGCAGTACTTC
TRBJ2-7	-	TRBV7-2	-	14	CASSLGPGSYEQYF	TGTGCCAGCAGCTTAGGGCCAGGGTCCTACGAGCAGTACTTC
TRBJ1-1	once	TRBV4-3	TRBD1	14	CASSNRQGNTEAFF	TGCGCCAGCAGCAATAGACAGGGTAACACTGAAGCTTTCTTT
TRBJ1-5	few	TRBV10-2	TRBD1	15	CASTGNRGSNQPQHF	TGCGCCAGCACCGGAAACAGGGGAAGTAATCAGCCCCAGCATTTT
TRBJ1-2	once	TRBV9	-	11	CASSDTYGYTF	TGTGCCAGCAGCGACACCTATGGCTACACCTTC
TRBJ1-4	-	TRBV6-5	TRBD1	15	CASSSGTGGNEKLFF	TGTGCCAGCAGCAGTGGCACAGGGGGTAATGAAAAACTGTTTTTT
TRBJ2-2	once	TRBV27	-	15	CASHGLSANTGELFF	TGTGCCAGCCACGGGTTGAGTGCGAACACCGGGGAGCTGTTTTTT
TRBJ2-1	few	TRBV7-2	TRBD2	16	CASSFASGSSYNEQFF	TGTGCCAGCAGCTTCGCCAGCGGGAGCTCCTACAATGAGCAGTTCTTC
TRBJ2-7	-	TRBV27	-	16	CASSLDPRTREYEQYF	TGTGCCAGCAGTTTAGACCCCAGGACTCGGGAGTACGAGCAGTACTTC
TRBJ2-7	-	TRBV30	-	15	CAWSFTTKLGYEQYF	TGTGCCTGGAGCTTCACGACCAAACTCGGCTACGAGCAGTACTTC
TRBJ2-7	-	TRBV28	-	18	CASIPTAGKNQGAYEQYF	TGTGCCAGCATCCCCACGGCGGGAAAAAACCAAGGGGCCTACGAGCAGTACTTC
TRBJ2-3	-	TRBV7-6	-	14	CASSSRQAADTQYF	TGTGCCAGCAGCTCCAGACAGGCAGCAGATACGCAGTATTTT
TRBJ1-1	-	TRBV30	-	13	CAWGYGGGTEAFF	TGTGCCTGGGGCTACGGAGGAGGCACTGAAGCTTTCTTT
TRBJ2-7	-	TRBV18	TRBD1	13	CASSQGTGAEQYF	TGTGCCAGCTCACAGGGGACAGGAGCCGAGCAGTACTTC
TRBJ1-3	-	TRBV19	-	14	CASSIGDSGNTIYF	TGTGCCAGTAGTATAGGGGACTCTGGAAACACCATATATTTT
TRBJ2-5	-	TRBV28	TRBD2	17	CASSPKGLAGGPRTQYF	TGTGCCAGCAGTCCAAAGGGACTAGCGGGAGGGCCCCGGACCCAGTACTTC
TRBJ1-1	-	TRBV5-4	-	12	CASSLQGTEAFF	TGTGCCAGCAGTTTACAGGGTACTGAAGCTTTCTTT
TRBJ2-7	-	TRBV2	TRBD1	12	CASRRTGDEQYF	TGTGCCAGCAGGAGGACAGGGGACGAGCAGTACTTC
TRBJ2-3	-	TRBV7-3	-	14	CASSLGQGTDTQYF	TGTGCCAGCAGCTTAGGCCAGGGGACAGATACGCAGTATTTT
TRBJ2-7	-	TRBV2	-	10	CASSVGEQYF	TGTGCCAGCAGTGTAGGGGAGCAGTACTTC
TRBJ1-5	-	TRBV18	-	14	CASSPGESNQPQHF	TGTGCCAGCTCACCGGGGGAGAGCAATCAGCCCCAGCATTTT
TRBJ2-3	-	TRBV4-1	-	13	CASSPTGTDTQYF	TGCGCCAGCAGCCCGACAGGCACAGATACGCAGTATTTT
TRBJ1-1	many	TRBV6-1	-	15	CASSVGMTGSTEAFF	TGTGCCAGCAGTGTTGGGATGACAGGTTCGACTGAAGCTTTCTTT
TRBJ1-1	-	TRBV9	TRBD1	18	CASSFTRGGDGMNTEAFF	TGTGCCAGCAGCTTCACCAGGGGGGGAGACGGGATGAACACTGAAGCTTTCTTT
TRBJ1-6	-	TRBV30	TRBD1	14	CAWSSGTANSPLHF	TGTGCCTGGAGTTCCGGGACAGCCAATTCACCCCTCCACTTT
TRBJ2-7	-	TRBV28	-	14	CASSFEARTYEQYF	TGTGCCAGCAGTTTCGAGGCAAGAACCTACGAGCAGTACTTC
TRBJ1-5	-	TRBV6-5	TRBD1	14	CASSYRQGGETQHF	TGTGCCAGCAGTTACCGACAGGGGGGAGAGACCCAGCATTTT
TRBJ1-6	-	TRBV10-2	-	13	CASARGRNSPLHF	TGCGCCAGCGCCCGGGGGAGGAATTCACCCCTCCACTTT
TRBJ2-2	-	TRBV10-3	TRBD1	17	CAIRPGTGAANTGELFF	TGTGCCATCAGGCCCGGGACAGGGGCGGCGAACACCGGGGAGCTGTTTTTT
TRBJ2-7	-	TRBV9	-	15	CASSLTAGSFYEQYF	TGTGCCAGCAGCCTAACTGCCGGGAGCTTCTACGAGCAGTACTTC
TRBJ2-2	-	TRBV4-2	-	16	CASSQPGSVNTGELFF	TGTGCCAGCAGCCAACCAGGCAGCGTGAACACCGGGGAGCTGTTTTTT
TRBJ2-5	-	TRBV5-1	-	13	CASSRAGEETQYF	TGCGCCAGCAGCCGGGCAGGGGAAGAGACCCAGTACTTC
TRBJ2-1	few	TRBV7-6	TRBD2	16	CASSRLAGEGRIEQFF	TGTGCCAGCAGCCGATTAGCGGGAGAAGGTCGTATTGAGCAGTTCTTC
TRBJ2-1	few	TRBV27	TRBD2	16	CASTQMAVAGGSEQFF	TGTGCCAGCACTCAAATGGCGGTAGCGGGAGGTAGTGAGCAGTTCTTC
TRBJ2-7	once	TRBV27	-	16	CASSFGGQDGSYEQYF	TGTGCCAGCAGTTTTGGCGGACAAGACGGATCCTACGAGCAGTACTTC
TRBJ1-1	-	TRBV6-6	TRBD1	14	CASSGPGGHTEAFF	TGTGCCAGCAGTGGGCCAGGGGGCCACACTGAAGCTTTCTTT